The 7 T cell receptor beta chains given below trace back to one sample, sequenced in a study of blood T cells in healthy people across ages. The second PCR ran about 6 to 11 cycles with a sample-barcoded 5' primer and J-beta primers. TCRdb processed the 5' RACE reads anew with MiXCR; each CDR3 protein has one entry. The table lists about 1.4 million distinct CDR3 sequences, around 59% of them singletons, with 5% to 7% in the top ten. The sequenced material came from blood. The receptor set was obtained from a man between 18 and 29 years old in good health.

The table lists this clonotype with a few counts. This chain joins TRBV6-5 and TRBJ2-7; no firm D call. V lost 0 bases and J lost 3, with 9 bases in between. Looked up from germline, CDR1 is MNHEY and CDR2 is SVGAGI. The CDR3 is 14 residues long. The CDR3 DNA is TGTGCCAGCAGTTACTCCCACAGAAACTACGAGCAGTACTTC. This translates into CASSYSHRNYEQYF.

This clonotype appeared a few times. This sequence joins TRBV20-1 and TRBJ2-3; TRBD2 might be the D (5 bases). From germline, CDR1 is DFQATT and CDR2 SNEGSKA (reference sequence). V lost 6 bases and J lost 1, with 20 bases in between. The CDR3 covers 16 residues. The CDR3 here is CSARRRRRWGTDTQYF. The CDR3 nucleotides are TGCAGTGCCCGCCGTCGGAGGAGGTGGGGCACAGATACGCAGTATTTT.

The V and J genes are TRBV6-1 and TRBJ2-6; D unclear. The CDR3 runs 14 residues. Germline V gene sequence: CDR1 MNHNS, CDR2 SASEGT. Between the trimmed V and J ends, which lost 4 bases and 2 bases, there was a span of 6 bases. Here the CDR3 DNA reads TGTGCCAGCAGTGGGACCCCTGGGGCCAACGTCCTGACTTTC. Residues: CASSGTPGANVLTF.

This chain links TRBV7-2 with TRBJ2-7; TRBD1 is a possible D gene (6 bases). The CDR3 consists of 15 residues. V lost 2 bases and J 4 bases, leaving 15 bases between the germline ends. Germline loops: CDR1 SGHTA, CDR2 FQGNSA. The CDR3 DNA reads as TGTGCCAGCAGCTTAAGGGACACGGGTCGGTACGAGCAGTACTTC. This codes for CASSLRDTGRYEQYF.

Only one count was recorded for this clonotype. This rearrangement joins TRBV6-2 or TRBV6-3 to TRBJ2-7; tentatively, D is TRBD1 or TRBD2 (5 bases each). The V end lost 6 bases, the J end lost 7 bases, and 16 bases lay between the germline ends. The CDR3 loop spans 13 amino acids. Looked up from germline, CDR1 is MNHEY and CDR2 is SVGEGT. This CDR3 is CASRQEGMSEQYF. CDR3 nucleotide sequence: TGTGCCAGCAGACAAGAGGGGATGTCGGAGCAGTACTTC.

The rearrangement links TRBV29-1 to TRBJ1-1, with unresolved D. Germline V lookup: CDR1 SQVTM, CDR2 ANQGSEA. Between the trimmed V and J ends, which lost 4 bases and 0 bases, there was a span of 6 bases. The CDR3 contains 12 residues. The CDR3: CSVAPMNTEAFF. CDR3 nucleotide sequence: TGCAGCGTTGCTCCGATGAACACTGAAGCTTTCTTT. The variable domain in full, completed from reference TRBV29-1 and TRBJ1-1, reads SAVISQKPSRDICQRGTSLTIQCQVDSQVTMMFWYRQQPGQSLTLIATANQGSEATYESGFVIDKFPISRPNLTFSTLTVSNMSPEDSSIYLCSVAPMNTEAFFGQGTRLTVV.

Comments on this clonotype: One end of the junction fails to match germline, which may point to a read error. The CDR3: CAIMRLAGGPVNPSSYNEQFF. As DNA, the CDR3 is TGTGCCATCATGCGCCTAGCGGGAGGCCCCGTTAACCCGAGCTCCTACAACGAGCAGTTCTTC. This chain links TRBV10-3 with TRBJ2-1; TRBD2 agrees at 11 bases. CDR3 length equals 21 residues. CDR1 and CDR2 from the germline V gene are ENHRY and SYGVKD.